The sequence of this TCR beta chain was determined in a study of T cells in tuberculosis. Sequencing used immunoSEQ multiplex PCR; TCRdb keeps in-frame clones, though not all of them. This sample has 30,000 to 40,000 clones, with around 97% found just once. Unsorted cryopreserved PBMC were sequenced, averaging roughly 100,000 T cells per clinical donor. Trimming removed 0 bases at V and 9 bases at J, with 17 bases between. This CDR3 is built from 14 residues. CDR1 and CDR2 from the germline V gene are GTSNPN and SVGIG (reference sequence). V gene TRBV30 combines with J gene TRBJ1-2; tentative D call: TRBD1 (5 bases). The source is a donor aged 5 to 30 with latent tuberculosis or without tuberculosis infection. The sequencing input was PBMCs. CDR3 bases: TGTGCCTGGAGTGTTGGGGGGGTTACTATCAGCTACACCTTC. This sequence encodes CAWSVGGVTISYTF.